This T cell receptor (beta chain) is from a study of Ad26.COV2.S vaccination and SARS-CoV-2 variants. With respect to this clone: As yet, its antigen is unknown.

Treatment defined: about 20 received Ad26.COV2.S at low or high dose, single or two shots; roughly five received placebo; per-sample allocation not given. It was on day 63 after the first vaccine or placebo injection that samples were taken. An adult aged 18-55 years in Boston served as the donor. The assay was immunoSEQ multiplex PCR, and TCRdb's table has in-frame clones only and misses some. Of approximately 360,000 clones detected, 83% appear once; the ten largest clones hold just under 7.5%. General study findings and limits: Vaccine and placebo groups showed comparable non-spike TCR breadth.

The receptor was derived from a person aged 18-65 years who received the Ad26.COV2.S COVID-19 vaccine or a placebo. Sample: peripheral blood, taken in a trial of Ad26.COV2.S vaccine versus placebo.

CDR3 DNA: TGCGCCAGCAGCGACGCGACAGCGAACTATGGCTACACCTTC. Protein: CASSDATANYGYTF. The gene calls are TRBV5-1 and TRBJ1-2, with D maybe TRBD1 (5 bases). The CDR3 covers 14 residues. Trimming shortened V by 4 bases and J by 2 bases, and 12 bases separated the two germline ends. Germline assignment: CDR1 SGHRS and CDR2 YFSETQ.